The subject of this entry is one T cell receptor beta chain. This clone was detected many times. Its antigen is unknown. No qualities accompany the bases; no much larger clone lies one base away. This specimen belongs to a study of metastatic and nonmetastatic thyroid tumors (dated by TCRdb to between 2020 and 2021). About the full investigation: Repertoires were compared across peripheral blood and tumor or nodule tissue samples from malignant and benign thyroid patients.

The trim is 0 bases for V and 0 bases for J, with a gap of 5 bases between the germline ends. Counted from cysteine to phenylalanine, this CDR3 has 14 amino acids. Only the CDR3 DNA is retained, 42 bases long and in frame from the first base. CDR1 SEHNR and CDR2 FQNEAQ were looked up in the germline V gene (reference sequence). The method behind the library was PCR. Sequencing used an Illumina HiSeq 4000. High-throughput sequencing was used to profile the TCR beta-chain CDR3 region of each patient. On the study's bioinformatics: CDR3 differences across clinicopathological groups were used to build a classifier for discriminating distant-metastatic papillary thyroid cancer patients. Repertoire diversity was assessed with the Shannon index, and tumor-blood repertoire similarity with the Morisita-Horn index. TCRdb passed the public sequencing reads through fastp at Q25 and MiXCR, retaining productive beta sequences. The V and J calls were not made by the authors but by TCRdb's processing. The sample has around 21,000 clones on record, 20% to 25% of them singletons. Over 70% of the sample is in the top ten clones.

None of the patients had been given any treatment before thyroid surgery. The study retrospectively analysed patient clinical samples collected from the early 2010s to the late 2010s using T-cell receptor beta sequencing. Findings and caveats that apply to the study as a whole: In both blood and tumor samples, TCR beta diversity was reported to be significantly higher in malignant tumors than in benign nodules.

Sequenced material: blood. The V and J genes are TRBV7-9 and TRBJ2-5; 5 matching bases give a weak D call of TRBD1. This sequence originates from a male donor with papillary thyroid cancer or a benign thyroid nodule (not recorded which). Some clones in this sample may be carry-over from other donors' samples. The CDR3 has the sequence CASSLARDQETQYF. The nucleotide sequence reads as follows: TGTGCCAGCAGCTTAGCCAGGGACCAAGAGACCCAGTACTTC.